This record covers a single TCR beta chain. These data come from a study of T cell responses to AZD1222 COVID-19 vaccine. Data came from immunoSEQ multiplex PCR; TCRdb stores just in-frame clones and leaves some out. The sample includes about 90,000 clones, approximately 88% of them seen just once. Germline assignment: CDR1 LNHDA and CDR2 SQIVND (reference sequence). CDR3 size: 16 residues. V was clipped by 3 bases and J by 2 bases, with 15 bases between them. The J gene is TRBJ2-3, the V gene TRBV19; D is ambiguous. The source is an adult in good health. The sample in question was peripheral blood, obtained on day 0 of AZD1222 vaccination. The CDR3 DNA reads as TGTGCCAGTAGTATTGGTCCCGCGCGATACACAGATACGCAGTATTTT. This translates into CASSIGPARYTDTQYF.